This T cell receptor beta chain stems from a study of Tregs in tolerant kidney transplant recipients. General study results and limits: Nucleotide sequences could not be compared across some patients' samples due to primer changes. The most relevant donor-specific Treg TCRbeta repertoire apparently came from expansion with activated donor B cells.

Produced via immunoSEQ multiplex PCR; TCRdb's table is partial and in-frame only. The sample has around 98,000 clones, over 85% seen once. About this clone: Its target is not known.

Deletions cut 1 base from V and 4 bases from J, with 11 bases between. This CDR3 contains 15 residues. Germline V gives CDR1 MGHRA, CDR2 YSYEKL. V usage is TRBV4-1 and J usage is TRBJ1-5, with no clear D. The sequenced sample was CD4+ T cells from blood, obtained before the transplant. This receptor was taken from a human donor who received a combined kidney and bone marrow transplant. CDR3 nucleotide sequence: TGCGCCAGCAGCCAAGTGGTCAGAAAGAATCAGCCCCAGCATTTT. As protein: CASSQVVRKNQPQHF.